Sequencing of this T cell receptor (beta chain) was carried out in a study of CD8+ T cells in alopecia areata. V was trimmed by 0 bases and J by 4 bases, leaving 3 bases between them. From germline, CDR1 is SQVTM and CDR2 ANQGSEA. This CDR3 has 11 residues. Sampling of alopecia areata patients yielded lesional scalp punch biopsies as well as peripheral blood. Following RNA extraction, reverse transcription yielded cDNA that acted as the sequencing template. Method: immunoSEQ multiplex PCR; TCRdb's copy keeps in-frame clones and lacks some. There are about 82,000 clones in the sample; 51% occur only once, and approximately 5.3% lies in the top ten.

This sequence originates from a human donor with alopecia areata. The material sequenced was NKG2D-high CD8+ T cells sorted from blood. The genes are TRBV29-1 and TRBJ1-2, with no clear D. CDR3 DNA: TGCAGCGTTGAAGAAACCTATGGCTACACCTTC. It encodes CSVEETYGYTF.